The subject of this entry is one T cell receptor (beta chain). Its antigen is unknown. The data originate from a study of cytomegalovirus exposure and HLA in healthy donors. As for the study in general: HLA-typed donors were the source of approximately 88 million unique TCRs, which an early data release held. Study results and caveats: According to a later analysis, most TCR beta chains associated with CMV appeared HLA-restricted. Later work found that TCR association rates differed between HLA loci; DRB1 had the most and HLA-C the fewest.

This CDR3 comprises 14 residues. V was clipped by 6 bases and J by 5 bases; unmatched bases: 10. The germline gives CDR1 MNHNY, CDR2 SVGAGI (reference sequence). PCR primers comprised 60 Vbeta and 13 Jbeta primers. Profiling relied on immunoSEQ multiplex PCR, and the TCRdb table lists in-frame clones only, not all of them. The repertoire holds roughly 140,000 clones, with approximately 70% as singletons. At collection, donors were nominally healthy, but unrecorded immune exposures were probable. The sample was PBMCs. The V gene is TRBV6-6, the J gene TRBJ2-7; the match to TRBD1 covers 7 bases. This TCR was recovered from a young woman in good health and CMV-seronegative. The CDR3 loop reads CASRLGQGVNEQYF. The CDR3 DNA sequence: TGTGCCAGCAGGCTGGGGCAGGGGGTTAACGAGCAGTACTTC.